This T cell receptor (beta chain) was identified in a study of CD8+ T cells in alopecia areata. Pooled cutaneous lymph node cells were sorted using CD4, CD8alpha, NKG2D, NKG2ACE and other markers. Comments on this clone: The gene names given are mouse names. Sequencing ends 4 residues short of the CDR3 end; the germline J gene provides the rest.

CDR1 is NSHNY and CDR2 is SYGAGN in the germline V gene. The length of the CDR3 is 13 residues. V lost 5 bases, J lost 3 bases, and 10 bases lay in between. Reverse transcribed after extraction, RNA yielded cDNA as the sequencing template. This table comes from immunoSEQ multiplex PCR, and its TCRdb copy is limited to in-frame clones, with some not included. The sample contains more than 250,000 clones, none occurring once; approximately 1.2% lies in the top ten. Sequenced material: CD4+ T cells sorted from a lymph node. This clonotype was obtained from a C3H/HeJ mouse with alopecia areata. MHC haplotype of the strain: H2-k. This chain links TRBV13-1 with TRBJ2-5; possible D gene TRBD2, 7 bases. The DNA read from the CDR3 is TGTGCCAGCAGCGGGGGGCATCAAGAC. This gives the protein CASSGGHQD. Given in full, the CDR3 is CASSGGHQDTQYF.